This T cell receptor beta chain is drawn from a study of T cells in tumors and immune-related adverse events. The repertoire was sequenced with immunoSEQ multiplex PCR; TCRdb's copy has only in-frame clones and lacks some. The sample yields 5,100 or so clones, less than 65% seen once. Germline V gene lookup returns CDR1 MDHEN and CDR2 SYDVKM. The CDR3 is 15 amino acids. V was clipped by 6 bases and J by 4 bases; unmatched bases: 9. The genes are TRBV28 and TRBJ1-5, with 7 nucleotides matching TRBD1. The input for sequencing was gut tissue, taken from a patient treated with anti-PD-1 therapy. The source of this sequence is a female donor with metastatic renal cell carcinoma. CDR3 DNA: TGTGCCAGCAGCCGCGACAGGGACGGGAATCAGCCCCAGCATTTT. Its protein product is CASSRDRDGNQPQHF.